This T cell receptor (beta chain) was observed in a study of cytomegalovirus exposure and HLA in healthy donors. Study-level background: The approximately 130 validation repertoires were reported in a later analysis to have been generated on the same platform as the roughly 720 first-cohort repertoires. Findings and caveats of the study: Many donors carried some public TCRs, although rarity characterized most TCR sequences. The study labeled fewer than 200 TCR beta chains cytomegalovirus-associated.

This clone was seen a few times. Its specificity is not known. The method was immunoSEQ multiplex PCR; TCRdb's version includes in-frame clones alone and lacks a portion of them. The data contain around 130,000 clones, roughly 86% of them singletons. Germline V lookup: CDR1 MDHEN, CDR2 SYDVKM. The CDR3 loop spans 14 amino acids. The J segment lost 0 bases and the V segment lost 5 bases, leaving 3 bases of the junction unmatched. The donors were part of the validation cohort of roughly 130 subjects. That cohort was separate from the first cohort, which comprised some 670 subjects. The receptor comes from a man younger than 45 in good health and CMV-seronegative. V gene TRBV28 combines with J gene TRBJ2-5; 7 nucleotides line up with TRBD2. The specimen was PBMCs. The CDR3 nucleotides are TGTGCCAGCAGTCGCGGACTAGACCAAGAGACCCAGTACTTC. Translating gives CASSRGLDQETQYF.